This is a list of T cell receptor beta chains from one sample in a study of cytomegalovirus exposure and HLA in healthy donors. Generated by immunoSEQ multiplex PCR, the TCRdb table keeps only in-frame clones and is missing some. The repertoire holds fewer than 250,000 clones, with roughly 86% as singletons. The sample comprised PBMCs. These receptor sequences come from a man aged 35 to 55 in good health and CMV-seropositive. The CDR3 runs from the conserved cysteine through the conserved F or W. D genes are given only for firm matches. Size is omitted from some rows. Given values are once, few, many or a class for expanded clones.

V gene: TRBV5-8
clone size: NA
J gene: TRBJ2-7
D gene: TRBD2
CDR3 protein: CASIRGTGGGLAEAYEQYF
CDR3 DNA: TGTGCCAGCATCAGGGGGACAGGTGGGGGACTAGCGGAAGCCTACGAGCAGTACTTC

V gene: TRBV7-9
clone size: few
J gene: TRBJ1-3
D gene: TRBD1
CDR3 protein: CASSLGDRVRSGNTIYF
CDR3 DNA: TGTGCCAGCAGCTTAGGAGACAGGGTTAGGTCTGGAAACACCATATATTTT

V gene: TRBV29-1
clone size: once
J gene: TRBJ2-5
D gene: NA
CDR3 protein: CSVHQRGGEETQYF
CDR3 DNA: TGCAGCGTCCACCAACGGGGAGGAGAAGAGACCCAGTACTTC

V gene: TRBV5-6
clone size: few
J gene: TRBJ1-2
D gene: NA
CDR3 protein: CASTRTLGYGYTF
CDR3 DNA: TGTGCCAGCACCAGGACATTGGGGTATGGCTACACCTTC

V gene: TRBV6-5
clone size: NA
J gene: TRBJ1-5
D gene: TRBD1
CDR3 protein: CASISDRVNQPQHF
CDR3 DNA: TGTGCCAGCATTTCGGACAGGGTCAACCAGCCCCAGCATTTT

V gene: TRBV7-6
clone size: NA
J gene: TRBJ2-7
D gene: TRBD2
CDR3 protein: CASSPPGGVAAGVTEQYF
CDR3 DNA: TGTGCCAGCAGCCCACCTGGGGGAGTGGCAGCGGGAGTTACAGAGCAGTACTTC

V gene: TRBV28
clone size: NA
J gene: TRBJ2-1
D gene: NA
CDR3 protein: CASSYGDNEQFF
CDR3 DNA: TGTGCCAGCAGTTATGGAGACAATGAGCAGTTCTTC

V gene: TRBV7-2
clone size: NA
J gene: TRBJ2-5
D gene: TRBD1
CDR3 protein: CASSPGPGGQETQYF
CDR3 DNA: TGTGCCAGCAGCCCGGGCCCAGGGGGCCAAGAGACCCAGTACTTC

V gene: TRBV6-6
clone size: NA
J gene: TRBJ1-5
D gene: NA
CDR3 protein: CASRRKQGNQPQHF
CDR3 DNA: TGTGCCAGCAGGCGTAAACAGGGTAATCAGCCCCAGCATTTT

V gene: TRBV9
clone size: NA
J gene: TRBJ2-1
D gene: TRBD1
CDR3 protein: CASTDPDRGYNEQFF
CDR3 DNA: TGTGCCAGCACCGATCCGGACAGGGGCTACAATGAGCAGTTCTTC

V gene: TRBV18
clone size: few
J gene: TRBJ2-7
D gene: TRBD2
CDR3 protein: CASSLTSGTSSYEQYF
CDR3 DNA: TGTGCCAGCTCACTCACTAGCGGGACTTCCTCCTACGAGCAGTACTTC

V gene: TRBV2
clone size: NA
J gene: TRBJ2-2
D gene: TRBD1
CDR3 protein: CARREGAQGGELFF
CDR3 DNA: TGTGCCAGAAGAGAGGGGGCGCAGGGCGGGGAGCTGTTTTTT

V gene: TRBV10-3
clone size: NA
J gene: TRBJ2-2
D gene: NA
CDR3 protein: CAISEEGAAGELFF
CDR3 DNA: TGTGCCATCAGTGAGGAGGGAGCCGCCGGGGAGCTGTTTTTT

V gene: TRBV29-1
clone size: NA
J gene: TRBJ2-3
D gene: TRBD2
CDR3 protein: CSALGGSTDTQYF
CDR3 DNA: TGCAGCGCCCTGGGGGGGAGCACAGATACGCAGTATTTT

V gene: TRBV7-2
clone size: NA
J gene: TRBJ1-1
D gene: NA
CDR3 protein: CASSLDLTQVLNTEAFF
CDR3 DNA: TGTGCCAGCAGCTTAGATCTTACCCAGGTGCTGAACACTGAAGCTTTCTTT

V gene: TRBV6-1
clone size: NA
J gene: TRBJ1-6
D gene: NA
CDR3 protein: CASRQESSYNSPLHF
CDR3 DNA: TGTGCCAGTAGACAGGAGAGCTCCTATAATTCACCCCTCCACTTT

V gene: TRBV18
clone size: NA
J gene: TRBJ1-2
D gene: TRBD1
CDR3 protein: CASSPPGQGVPGYTF
CDR3 DNA: TGTGCCAGCTCACCACCGGGACAGGGGGTGCCCGGCTACACCTTC

V gene: TRBV7-2
clone size: NA
J gene: TRBJ2-1
D gene: NA
CDR3 protein: CASSLFQRAGGDNEQFF
CDR3 DNA: TGTGCCAGCAGCTTATTCCAGCGGGCAGGTGGAGACAATGAGCAGTTCTTC

V gene: TRBV9
clone size: NA
J gene: TRBJ2-3
D gene: TRBD1
CDR3 protein: CASSVLQGAGGTQYF
CDR3 DNA: TGTGCCAGCAGCGTCCTCCAGGGGGCCGGTGGTACGCAGTATTTT

V gene: TRBV9
clone size: NA
J gene: TRBJ2-3
D gene: TRBD1
CDR3 protein: CASSPTRDRVGIPSTDTQYF
CDR3 DNA: TGTGCCAGCAGCCCTACCAGGGACAGGGTGGGGATTCCGAGCACAGATACGCAGTATTTT

V gene: TRBV4-1
clone size: NA
J gene: TRBJ2-3
D gene: TRBD2
CDR3 protein: CASSQGTGTRGSTDTQYF
CDR3 DNA: TGCGCCAGCAGCCAGGGCACCGGGACTAGAGGAAGCACAGATACGCAGTATTTT

V gene: TRBV5-1
clone size: few
J gene: TRBJ1-2
D gene: TRBD1
CDR3 protein: CASNPQGDQGYGYTF
CDR3 DNA: TGCGCCAGCAACCCACAGGGGGATCAGGGCTATGGCTACACCTTC

V gene: TRBV6-6
clone size: once
J gene: TRBJ2-1
D gene: NA
CDR3 protein: CASSYEGVGNEQFF
CDR3 DNA: TGTGCCAGCAGTTATGAGGGAGTAGGTAATGAGCAGTTCTTC

V gene: TRBV9
clone size: NA
J gene: TRBJ1-1
D gene: NA
CDR3 protein: CASSVGAGATEAFF
CDR3 DNA: TGTGCCAGCAGCGTAGGCGCAGGGGCCACTGAAGCTTTCTTT

V gene: TRBV18
clone size: once
J gene: TRBJ2-1
D gene: NA
CDR3 protein: CASSSTTSYNEQFF
CDR3 DNA: TGTGCCAGCTCATCCACTACTAGCTACAATGAGCAGTTCTTC

V gene: TRBV29-1
clone size: NA
J gene: TRBJ2-5
D gene: TRBD1
CDR3 protein: CSVMDRGRETQYF
CDR3 DNA: TGCAGCGTCATGGACAGGGGGCGAGAGACCCAGTACTTC

V gene: TRBV28
clone size: NA
J gene: TRBJ2-1
D gene: NA
CDR3 protein: CASSLIGGSYNEQFF
CDR3 DNA: TGTGCCAGCAGTTTAATCGGGGGCTCCTACAATGAGCAGTTCTTC

V gene: TRBV6-5
clone size: NA
J gene: TRBJ2-7
D gene: NA
CDR3 protein: CASSLTGTKHEQYF
CDR3 DNA: TGTGCCAGCAGTCTCACCGGGACAAAGCACGAGCAGTACTTC

V gene: TRBV4-3
clone size: few
J gene: TRBJ1-5
D gene: NA
CDR3 protein: CASSQEAGLGPQHF
CDR3 DNA: TGCGCCAGCAGCCAAGAGGCAGGGCTCGGGCCCCAGCATTTT

V gene: TRBV6-1
clone size: NA
J gene: TRBJ1-1
D gene: NA
CDR3 protein: CASSEGTGLWAFF
CDR3 DNA: TGTGCCAGCAGTGAGGGAACAGGTCTTTGGGCTTTCTTT

V gene: TRBV6-5
clone size: NA
J gene: TRBJ1-6
D gene: TRBD1
CDR3 protein: CASSRQGGGSPLHF
CDR3 DNA: TGTGCCAGCAGCCGACAGGGTGGAGGTTCACCCCTCCACTTT